The 4 T cell receptor beta chains below come from one sample, sequenced in a study of cytomegalovirus exposure and HLA in healthy donors. A multiplex PCR was run with 60 Vbeta primers and 13 Jbeta primers. The assay was immunoSEQ multiplex PCR, and TCRdb's table has in-frame clones only and misses some. Among just under 95,000 clones listed, 70% to 90% were seen once. The sample consisted of PBMCs. The origin of the receptors is a woman aged 18 to 35 in good health and CMV-seropositive.

The chain is built from TRBV9 and TRBJ2-4; 7 positions match TRBD1. This CDR3 is 15 amino acids long. Germline-derived CDR1 and CDR2 are SGDLS and YYNGEE. V was pared by 1 base and J by 9 bases, with 10 bases of the junction left unmatched. The CDR3 region has the DNA TGTGCCAGCAGCGTACTCCCGGGACAGATAACCATTCAGTACTTC. It is translated as CASSVLPGQITIQYF.

The genes are TRBV29-1 and TRBJ2-1; D remains ambiguous. The germline gives CDR1 SQVTM, CDR2 ANQGSEA. The CDR3 length is 13 residues. The V and J ends lost 5 bases and 8 bases respectively, with 16 bases between them. The CDR3 DNA reads TGCAGCGTTCTGGGCCACGAAGGCTATGAGCAGTTCTTC. It is translated as CSVLGHEGYEQFF.

This chain uses TRBV5-1 with TRBJ2-2; 14 bases agree with TRBD2. The germline V gene encodes CDR1 SGHRS and CDR2 YFSETQ. J lost 1 base, V lost 1 base, and 3 bases had no gene match. This CDR3 region has 18 residues. The CDR3 nucleotides are TGCGCCAGCAGCTTGTACGGACTAGCGGGAGGGAACACCGGGGAGCTGTTTTTT. Its protein is CASSLYGLAGGNTGELFF.

The chain joins TRBV9 to TRBJ2-7, with TRBD1 matching over 7 bases. Germline-derived CDR1 and CDR2 are SGDLS and YYNGEE. The CDR3 runs to 13 residues. Trimming at V came to 4 bases and at J to 7 bases, leaving 8 bases not matched to a gene. CDR3 residues: CASSPTTGREQYF. The CDR3 DNA reads as TGTGCCAGCAGCCCAACGACAGGGAGAGAGCAGTACTTC. Full variable domain (outside the CDR3, taken from reference TRBV9 and TRBJ2-7): DSGVTQTPKHLITATGQRVTLRCSPRSGDLSVYWYQQSLDQGLQFLIQYYNGEERAKGNILERFSAQQFPDLHSELNLSSLELGDSALYFCASSPTTGREQYFGPGTRLTVT.